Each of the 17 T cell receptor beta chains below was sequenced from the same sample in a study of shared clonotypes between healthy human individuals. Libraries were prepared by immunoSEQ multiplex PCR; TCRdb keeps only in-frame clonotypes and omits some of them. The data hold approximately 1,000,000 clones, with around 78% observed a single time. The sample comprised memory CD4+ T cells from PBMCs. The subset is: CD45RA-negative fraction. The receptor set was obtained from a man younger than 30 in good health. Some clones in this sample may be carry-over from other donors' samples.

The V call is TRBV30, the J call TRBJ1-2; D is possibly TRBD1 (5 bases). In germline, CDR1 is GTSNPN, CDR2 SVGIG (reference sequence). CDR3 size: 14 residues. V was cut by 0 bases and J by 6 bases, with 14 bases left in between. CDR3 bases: TGTGCCTGGAGTGTACGGCCAGGGCCTAATGGCTACACCTTC. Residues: CAWSVRPGPNGYTF.

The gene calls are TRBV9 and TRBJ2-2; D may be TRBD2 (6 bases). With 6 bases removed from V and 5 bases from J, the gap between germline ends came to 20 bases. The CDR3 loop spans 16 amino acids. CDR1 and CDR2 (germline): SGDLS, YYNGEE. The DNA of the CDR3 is TGTGCCAGCACCCGGGCTAGCGCCACGAGAACCGGGGAGCTGTTTTTT. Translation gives CASTRASATRTGELFF.

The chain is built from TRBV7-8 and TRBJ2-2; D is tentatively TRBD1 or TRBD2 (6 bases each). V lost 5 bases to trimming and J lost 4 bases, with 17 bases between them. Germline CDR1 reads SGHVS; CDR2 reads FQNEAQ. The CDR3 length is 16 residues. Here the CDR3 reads CASSPWTVGSTGELFF. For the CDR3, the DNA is TGTGCCAGCAGCCCGTGGACAGTCGGGAGCACCGGGGAGCTGTTTTTT.

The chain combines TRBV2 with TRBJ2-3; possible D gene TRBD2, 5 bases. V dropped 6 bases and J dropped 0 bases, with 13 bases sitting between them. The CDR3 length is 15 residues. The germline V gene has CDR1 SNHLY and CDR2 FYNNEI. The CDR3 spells CASRASGGSTDTQYF. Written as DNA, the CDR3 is TGTGCCAGCAGAGCCAGCGGAGGAAGCACAGATACGCAGTATTTT.

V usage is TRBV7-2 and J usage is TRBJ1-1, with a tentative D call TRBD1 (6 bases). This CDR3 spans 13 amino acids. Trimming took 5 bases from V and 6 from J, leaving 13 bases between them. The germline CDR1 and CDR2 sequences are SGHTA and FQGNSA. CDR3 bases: TGTGCCAGCAGCAGAGGGGGGTTCCCTGAAGCTTTCTTT. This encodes CASSRGGFPEAFF.

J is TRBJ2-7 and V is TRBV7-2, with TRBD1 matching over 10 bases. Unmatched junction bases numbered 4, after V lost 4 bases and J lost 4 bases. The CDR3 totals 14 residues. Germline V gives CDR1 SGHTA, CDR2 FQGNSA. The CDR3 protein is CASSSRDRGYEQYF. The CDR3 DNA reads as TGTGCCAGCAGCTCACGGGACAGGGGATACGAGCAGTACTTC. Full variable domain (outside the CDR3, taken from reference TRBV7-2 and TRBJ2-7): GAGVSQSPSNKVTEKGKDVELRCDPISGHTALYWYRQSLGQGLEFLIYFQGNSAPDKSGLPSDRFSAERTGGSVSTLTIQRTQQEDSAVYLCASSSRDRGYEQYFGPGTRLTVT.

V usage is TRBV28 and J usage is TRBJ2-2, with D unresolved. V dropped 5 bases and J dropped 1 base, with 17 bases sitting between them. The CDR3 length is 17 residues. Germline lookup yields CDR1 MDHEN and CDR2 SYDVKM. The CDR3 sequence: CASSTPGGRLNTGELFF. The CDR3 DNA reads TGTGCCAGCAGTACTCCGGGTGGGCGACTGAACACCGGGGAGCTGTTTTTT.

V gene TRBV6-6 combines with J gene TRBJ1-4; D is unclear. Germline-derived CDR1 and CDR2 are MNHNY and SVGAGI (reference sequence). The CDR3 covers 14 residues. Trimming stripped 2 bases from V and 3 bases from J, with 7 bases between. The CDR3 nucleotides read TGTGCCAGCAGTTACGGGGAGTCTAATGAAAAACTGTTTTTT. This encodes CASSYGESNEKLFF.

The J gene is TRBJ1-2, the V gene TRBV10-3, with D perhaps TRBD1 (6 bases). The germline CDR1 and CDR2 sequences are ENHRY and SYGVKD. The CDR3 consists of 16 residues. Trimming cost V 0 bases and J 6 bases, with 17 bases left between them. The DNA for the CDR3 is TGTGCCATCAGTGAGTCGGGGGGACAATACAATAATGGCTACACCTTC. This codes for CAISESGGQYNNGYTF.

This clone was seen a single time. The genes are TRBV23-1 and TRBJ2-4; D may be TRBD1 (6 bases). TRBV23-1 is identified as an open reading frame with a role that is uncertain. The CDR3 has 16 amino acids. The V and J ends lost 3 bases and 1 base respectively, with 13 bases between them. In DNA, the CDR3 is TGCGCCAGCAGTCATCCCAGGGGTCGGGCCAAAAACATTCAGTACTTC. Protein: CASSHPRGRAKNIQYF.

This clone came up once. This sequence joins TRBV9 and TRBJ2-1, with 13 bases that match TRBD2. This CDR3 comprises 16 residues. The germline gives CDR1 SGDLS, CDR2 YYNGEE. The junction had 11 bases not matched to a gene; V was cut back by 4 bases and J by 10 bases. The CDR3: CASSTRTSGRGWEQFF. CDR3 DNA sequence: TGTGCCAGCAGCACCCGGACTAGCGGGAGAGGTTGGGAGCAGTTCTTC.

The CDR3 sequence: CASSRSTGDEQPQHF. The CDR3 DNA reads TGTGCCAGCAGCCGCTCGACAGGGGACGAGCAGCCCCAGCATTTT. The chain employs TRBV7-9 and TRBJ1-5; 8 nucleotides match TRBD1. V lost 5 bases to trimming and J lost 7 bases; unmatched junction nucleotides: 10. Germline loops: CDR1 SEHNR, CDR2 FQNEAQ (reference sequence). This CDR3 is built from 15 residues.

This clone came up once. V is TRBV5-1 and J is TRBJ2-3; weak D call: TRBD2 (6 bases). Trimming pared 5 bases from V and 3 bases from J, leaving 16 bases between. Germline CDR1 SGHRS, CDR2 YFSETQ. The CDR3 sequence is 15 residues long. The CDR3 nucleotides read TGCGCCAGCAGTTTTAGTTTAGCGGAAACAGATACGCAGTATTTT. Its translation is CASSFSLAETDTQYF.

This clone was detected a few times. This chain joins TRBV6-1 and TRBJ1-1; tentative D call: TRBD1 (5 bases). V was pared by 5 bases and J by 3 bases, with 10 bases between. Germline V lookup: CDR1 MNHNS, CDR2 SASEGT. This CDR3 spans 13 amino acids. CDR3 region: CASSQGRDTEAFF. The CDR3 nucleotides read TGTGCCAGCAGTCAGGGAAGAGACACTGAAGCTTTCTTT.

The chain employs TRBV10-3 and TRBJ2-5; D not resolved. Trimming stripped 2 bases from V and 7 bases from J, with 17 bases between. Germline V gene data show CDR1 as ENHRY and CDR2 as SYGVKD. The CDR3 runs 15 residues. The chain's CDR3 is CAISESISPAWTQYF. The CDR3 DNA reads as TGTGCCATCAGTGAGAGTATTAGTCCAGCATGGACCCAGTACTTC.

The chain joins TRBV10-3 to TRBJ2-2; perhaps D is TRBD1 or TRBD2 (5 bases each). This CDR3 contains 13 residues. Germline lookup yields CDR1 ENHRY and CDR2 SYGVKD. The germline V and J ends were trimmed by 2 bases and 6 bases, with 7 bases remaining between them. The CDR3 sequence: CAISEVGAGELFF. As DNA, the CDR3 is TGTGCCATCAGTGAGGTGGGGGCCGGGGAGCTGTTTTTT.

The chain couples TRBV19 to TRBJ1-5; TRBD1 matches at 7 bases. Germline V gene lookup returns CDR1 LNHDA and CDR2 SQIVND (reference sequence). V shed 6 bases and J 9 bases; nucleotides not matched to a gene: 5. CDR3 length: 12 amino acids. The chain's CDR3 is CASRSDRAPQHF. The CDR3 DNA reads TGTGCCAGTAGGTCTGACAGGGCGCCCCAGCATTTT.